Listed below are T cell receptor beta chains from one sample, sequenced in a study of shared clonotypes between healthy human individuals. Only in-frame clones appear in the TCRdb table, and some are missing; sequencing was by immunoSEQ multiplex PCR. The repertoire includes hundreds of thousands of clones, 96% of them detected once, and 0.11% sits in the top ten. Sequencing was carried out using naive CD8+ T cells sorted from blood. Every receptor here comes from a woman under 40 in good health. Each CDR3 is given with its conserved first and last residue. Fields, in order: J gene, V gene, D gene, clone size, CDR3 protein, CDR3 DNA. The D gene is left open where the match is weak. Size values are once, few and many counts, or a class for expanded clones, and some rows have none.

TRBJ2-1,TRBV11-2,.,.,CASSFGKGSYNEQFF,TGTGCCAGCAGCTTCGGAAAAGGCTCCTACAATGAGCAGTTCTTC
TRBJ1-6,TRBV7-2,.,.,CASSLTDGSRGSPLHF,TGTGCCAGCAGCTTAACAGATGGTAGTCGGGGTTCACCCCTCCACTTT
TRBJ2-6,TRBV5-8,.,.,CASSYRYSGANVLTF,TGTGCCAGCAGCTACAGGTACTCTGGGGCCAACGTCCTGACTTTC
TRBJ1-1,TRBV27,.,.,CASSLGLKNTEAFF,TGTGCCAGCAGTTTGGGTCTGAAGAACACTGAAGCTTTCTTT
TRBJ2-1,TRBV19,TRBD2,.,CASREYGTSGSVDEQFF,TGTGCCAGTAGGGAATACGGGACTAGCGGGAGCGTCGATGAGCAGTTCTTC
TRBJ1-5,TRBV28,.,.,CASSLLAGDQPQHF,TGTGCCAGCAGTTTGTTGGCAGGAGATCAGCCCCAGCATTTT
TRBJ2-3,TRBV28,.,.,CASSPRDLQYF,TGTGCCAGCAGTCCCCGCGACCTGCAGTATTTT
TRBJ2-3,TRBV25-1,.,.,CASTPAYLDTQYF,TGTGCCAGCACACCGGCGTATCTGGATACGCAGTATTTT
TRBJ1-2,TRBV2,TRBD1,.,CASSEVTQGAYGYTF,TGTGCCAGCAGTGAAGTCACACAGGGGGCGTATGGCTACACCTTC
TRBJ2-1,TRBV28,TRBD2,.,CASSCEGSSGRYNEQFF,TGTGCCAGCAGTTGCGAAGGTAGCAGCGGGAGATACAATGAGCAGTTCTTC
TRBJ2-3,TRBV6-5,.,.,CASSYSIKGTQYF,TGTGCCAGCAGTTACTCGATCAAGGGTACGCAGTATTTT
TRBJ2-5,TRBV11-2,.,.,CASSQRAGLGEQYF,TGTGCCAGCAGCCAACGAGCAGGCTTAGGAGAGCAGTACTTC
TRBJ2-3,TRBV27,.,.,CASSFLGKLADTQYF,TGTGCCAGCAGTTTTTTAGGGAAGCTGGCAGATACGCAGTATTTT
TRBJ1-5,TRBV28,TRBD1,.,CASSTAGTVKNQPQHF,TGTGCCAGCAGTACCGCCGGGACAGTAAAAAATCAGCCCCAGCATTTT
TRBJ2-2,TRBV5-4,.,.,CASSPPTPSNTGELFF,TGTGCCAGCAGCCCCCCGACACCCTCGAACACCGGGGAGCTGTTTTTT
TRBJ1-3,TRBV5-5,.,.,CASIPGLENTIYF,TGTGCCAGCATTCCAGGGTTAGAAAACACCATATATTTT
TRBJ1-1,TRBV13,.,.,CASRSAPGTEAFF,TGTGCCAGCAGGTCTGCCCCTGGGACTGAAGCTTTCTTT
TRBJ2-7,TRBV6-4,.,.,CASSQCPRLGRETYEQYF,TGTGCCAGCAGCCAATGCCCTCGTTTAGGACGAGAGACCTACGAGCAGTACTTC
TRBJ1-1,TRBV14,.,.,CASSQDAESEAFF,TGTGCCAGCAGCCAAGATGCCGAATCTGAAGCTTTCTTT
TRBJ1-2,TRBV19,.,.,CASSIPREHYGYTF,TGTGCCAGTAGTATTCCCAGGGAGCACTATGGCTACACCTTC
TRBJ1-2,TRBV23-1,.,.,CASSQMRGTYGYTF,TGCGCCAGCAGTCAAATGAGGGGGACCTATGGCTACACCTTC
TRBJ2-7,TRBV7-9,TRBD1,.,CASLGQGYEQYF,TGTGCCAGCCTTGGACAGGGCTACGAGCAGTACTTC
TRBJ1-1,TRBV19,TRBD1,.,CASSPRGPPKSTEAFF,TGTGCCAGTAGTCCCAGGGGGCCACCAAAGAGCACTGAAGCTTTCTTT
TRBJ2-1,TRBV11-2,.,.,CASSLFGGTDEQFF,TGTGCCAGCAGCTTATTTGGCGGGACCGATGAGCAGTTCTTC
TRBJ1-2,TRBV29-1,TRBD1,.,CSVEETGQGADYGYTF,TGCAGCGTTGAAGAAACGGGACAGGGGGCGGACTATGGCTACACCTTC
TRBJ1-2,TRBV19,.,.,CASISPESYGYTF,TGTGCCAGTATATCCCCAGAGTCTTATGGCTACACCTTC
TRBJ2-7,TRBV5-8,.,.,CASSWAWRQGRIEQYF,TGTGCCAGCAGCTGGGCCTGGCGGCAGGGGAGAATAGAGCAGTACTTC
TRBJ2-2,TRBV27,.,few,CASSLSTLTGELFF,TGTGCCAGCAGTTTAAGTACCCTCACCGGGGAGCTGTTTTTT
TRBJ2-3,TRBV2,TRBD2,.,CASSEASGGITDTQYF,TGTGCCAGCAGTGAAGCGAGCGGGGGGATCACAGATACGCAGTATTTT